These T cell receptor beta chains were read from a single sample in a study of early T cells in non-severe SARS-CoV-2 infection. Each CDR3 protein is one row after TCRdb ran MiXCR on the 5' RACE reads. Of 65,000 to 80,000 distinct CDR3 sequences in the sample, less than 15% were seen once. Sequenced: whole blood. All receptors come from an adult who was a healthcare worker with PCR-confirmed SARS-CoV-2 infection or an uninfected control (not recorded which). The CDR3 runs from the conserved cysteine through the conserved F or W. The D gene is left open where the match is weak. Only some rows state a clone size, as once, few, many or a class for expanded clones.

.,TRBV28,.,TRBJ1-3,11,TGTGCCAGCAAAGGTGGAAACACCATATATTTT,CASKGGNTIYF
.,TRBV5-1,.,TRBJ2-6,15,TGCGCCAGCAGTTACGCCCCCTCTGGGGCCAACGTCCTGACTTTC,CASSYAPSGANVLTF
many,TRBV7-9,.,TRBJ1-1,13,TGTGCCAGCAGCCTCATGGGAAACACTGAAGCTTTCTTT,CASSLMGNTEAFF
many,TRBV28,TRBD2,TRBJ2-2,16,TGTGCCAGCAGTTCAGCGGGGGGGATCGGCACCGGGGAGCTGTTTTTT,CASSSAGGIGTGELFF
.,TRBV6-1,.,TRBJ2-1,10,TGTGCCAGCAGTGAAGATGAGCAGTTCTTC,CASSEDEQFF
.,TRBV7-9,.,TRBJ1-4,15,TGTGCCAGCAGCTTAGACAGTGCAACTAATGAAAAACTGTTTTTT,CASSLDSATNEKLFF
few,TRBV28,.,TRBJ2-7,13,TGTGCCAGCAGTTTGAACTCCCTCTACGAGCAGTACTTC,CASSLNSLYEQYF
few,TRBV21-1,.,TRBJ2-1,17,TGTGCCCCCAGGGGTTTTACTAGCCCCCCCTCGTACAATGAGCAGTTCTTC,CAPRGFTSPPSYNEQFF
many,TRBV20-1,TRBD2,TRBJ2-1,15,TGCAGTGCTATAGCGGGGGGCCTGGCCCTCAATGAGCAGTTCTTC,CSAIAGGLALNEQFF
many,TRBV7-9,.,TRBJ2-2,17,TGTGCCAGCAGCCCTGTGGTGAATGACCGATTCACCGGGGAGCTGTTTTTT,CASSPVVNDRFTGELFF